This T cell receptor beta chain is drawn from a study of identical twins. Notes on this clonotype: The antigen is undetermined.

Study results and limitations: Where beta out-of-frame sequences were concerned, excess twin sharing was weaker. The abundant beta clonotypes from cord blood had fewer insertions, and memory repertoires had none of this.

Between the trimmed V and J ends, which lost 4 bases and 4 bases, there was a span of 11 bases. Per germline, CDR1 SGDLS and CDR2 YYNGEE. CDR3 size: 13 residues. Template switching supplied a universal primer site; unique molecular identifiers were carried on the cDNA. TCRdb fed the 5' RACE reads into MiXCR, producing one record per CDR3 protein. The sample lists roughly 240,000 distinct CDR3 sequences; 6% to 8% were seen once. Another study also made use of these data, one on yellow fever vaccine responses in identical twins.

The chain has TRBV9 and TRBJ2-5; D not certain. The clonotype comes from a woman under 30 in good health. The specimen sequenced was CD8+ T cells sorted from blood. DNA for the CDR3: TGTGCCAGCAGCCCTAGTGCGCCAGAGACCCAGTACTTC. Its protein is CASSPSAPETQYF.